This T cell receptor beta chain derives from a study of cytomegalovirus exposure and HLA in healthy donors. Study-level points and caveats: When a later analysis was performed, an Asian-associated ancestry cluster reportedly had fewer N-insertions than the approximately 700-donor mean. TCR beta V- and J-gene trimming, according to a later analysis, was linked to a missense DCLRE1C variant. In vitro confirmation showed a few CMV-associated chains to be CMV antigen specific. TCR association rates varied by HLA locus in a later analysis, with DRB1 highest and HLA-C lowest.

The CDR3 runs 12 residues. Germline V gene sequence: CDR1 LNHDA, CDR2 SQIVND (reference sequence). Trimming removed 3 bases from V and 6 bases from J, with 8 bases in between. Researchers ran the PCR with 60 Vbeta and 13 Jbeta primers. Profiling relied on immunoSEQ multiplex PCR, and the TCRdb table lists in-frame clones only, not all of them. The profile shows more than 200,000 clones, about 80% of them singletons. A remark on this clone: As yet, its antigen is unknown.

The genes are TRBV19 and TRBJ1-1; D perhaps matches TRBD1 (5 bases). Sequencing input: PBMCs. The TCR comes from a man in his forties in good health and CMV-seronegative. The CDR3 DNA sequence: TGTGCCAGTAGTATCCAGGGCTCTGAAGCTTTCTTT. This gives the protein CASSIQGSEAFF.